Listed below are T cell receptor beta chains from one sample, sequenced in a study of PD-L1 blockade in urothelial cancer. Measured with immunoSEQ multiplex PCR; TCRdb has only the in-frame clones, and not every one. The sample holds 50,000 to 60,000 clones, 85% to 90% seen once. The material was PBMCs, obtained around atezolizumab (anti-PD-L1) treatment. The receptors come from a man in his sixties with urothelial cancer. CDR3s include the opening cysteine and the closing phenylalanine or tryptophan. The order of the fields is clone size, J gene, D gene, V gene, CDR3 protein, CDR3 DNA. The D gene is left open where the match is weak. Only part of the rows carry a size: once, few, many, or a class if the clone is expanded.

>few|TRBJ1-3|.|TRBV19
CATTLGAGYSGNTIYF
TGTGCCACCACGCTCGGTGCAGGGTATTCTGGAAACACCATATATTTT
>.|TRBJ1-1|.|TRBV5-1
CASSPAEYRRTEAFF
TGCGCCAGCAGCCCCGCGGAGTACCGCCGCACTGAAGCTTTCTTT
>few|TRBJ1-1|.|TRBV5-1
CASSPGGLEAFF
TGCGCCAGCAGCCCGGGAGGACTTGAAGCTTTCTTT
>.|TRBJ2-2|TRBD2|TRBV7-2
CASSFRSGRSAGELFF
TGTGCCAGCAGCTTTCGTAGCGGGAGGTCGGCCGGGGAGCTGTTTTTT
>.|TRBJ1-1|TRBD1|TRBV11-2
CASSLDRGRVTEAFF
TGTGCCAGCAGCTTAGACAGGGGGCGGGTCACTGAAGCTTTCTTT
>few|TRBJ2-7|.|TRBV7-9
CASSSRLSPHYEQYF
TGTGCCAGCAGCTCACGACTCTCTCCTCACTACGAGCAGTACTTC
>.|TRBJ1-1|.|TRBV28
CASRTTLNTEAFF
TGTGCCAGCAGAACTACATTGAACACTGAAGCTTTCTTT
>.|TRBJ2-2|.|TRBV7-2
CASSLVAPNTGELFF
TGTGCCAGCAGCTTAGTAGCGCCAAACACCGGGGAGCTGTTTTTT
>.|TRBJ1-4|.|TRBV15
CATSRYRPLTRANEKLFF
TGTGCCACCAGCAGATACCGGCCGCTTACCCGGGCTAATGAAAAACTGTTTTTT
>.|TRBJ2-7|TRBD2|TRBV5-4
CASSLTGGRTPYEQYF
TGTGCCAGCAGCTTAACCGGCGGGAGAACGCCCTACGAGCAGTACTTC
>.|TRBJ2-7|.|TRBV6-5
CASTSGDRYEQYF
TGTGCCAGCACCTCCGGCGACAGGTACGAGCAGTACTTC
>.|TRBJ2-1|.|TRBV29-1
CSVGRPRASYNEQFF
TGCAGCGTTGGGCGGCCGAGGGCCTCCTACAATGAGCAGTTCTTC
>.|TRBJ2-3|TRBD2|TRBV18
CASSRGLAGVEDTQYF
TGTGCCAGCTCACGAGGACTAGCGGGAGTTGAAGATACGCAGTATTTT
>.|TRBJ2-3|TRBD2|TRBV7-9
CASSEGTSGGAEDTQYF
TGTGCCAGCTCCGAAGGGACTAGCGGGGGGGCTGAAGATACGCAGTATTTT
>.|TRBJ2-7|TRBD2|TRBV7-2
CASSSAGTRFPYEQYF
TGTGCCAGCAGCTCCGCCGGGACTAGGTTTCCCTACGAGCAGTACTTC
>once|TRBJ2-5|TRBD2|TRBV2
CASSEQRGAQETQYF
TGTGCCAGCAGTGAACAGCGGGGGGCCCAAGAGACCCAGTACTTC
>.|TRBJ2-7|TRBD1|TRBV5-6
CASSPRGKTSYEQYF
TGTGCCAGCAGCCCCAGGGGGAAGACCTCCTACGAGCAGTACTTC
>.|TRBJ2-3|TRBD2|TRBV7-3
CASSTRLAGRDTQYF
TGTGCCAGCAGCACAAGACTAGCGGGGAGAGATACGCAGTATTTT
>.|TRBJ2-2|TRBD2|TRBV6-1
CASSERTSGGARGTGELFF
TGTGCCAGCAGTGAAAGGACTAGCGGGGGGGCTCGAGGCACCGGGGAGCTGTTTTTT
>.|TRBJ1-2|TRBD1|TRBV6-1
CASSEDLGQGRGYTF
TGTGCCAGCAGTGAAGATTTAGGACAGGGTCGGGGCTACACCTTC
>.|TRBJ2-1|.|TRBV6-1
CASNPIGGSYNEQFF
TGTGCCAGCAACCCCATCGGGGGATCCTACAATGAGCAGTTCTTC
>few|TRBJ1-5|.|TRBV10-3
CAISVSGSNQPQHF
TGTGCCATCAGTGTATCGGGGAGCAATCAGCCCCAGCATTTT
>.|TRBJ1-2|TRBD1|TRBV10-3
CAISRDSWTNTF
TGTGCCATCAGCCGGGACAGTTGGACGAACACCTTC
>.|TRBJ2-2|.|TRBV4-3
CASSQDWVSERTGELFF
TGCGCCAGCAGCCAAGATTGGGTCAGCGAGCGGACCGGGGAGCTGTTTTTT
>.|TRBJ1-5|.|TRBV19
CASSIAVNQPQHF
TGTGCCAGTAGTATCGCGGTGAATCAGCCCCAGCATTTT
>few|TRBJ2-5|.|TRBV9
CASSVGHSIVETQYF
TGTGCCAGCAGCGTAGGGCACAGCATCGTGGAGACCCAGTACTTC
>.|TRBJ2-3|.|TRBV7-2
CASSLEVTTDTQYF
TGTGCCAGCAGCTTAGAAGTGACTACTGATACGCAGTATTTT
>.|TRBJ2-1|.|TRBV9
CASSPGVNLSYNEQFF
TGTGCCAGCAGCCCCGGGGTCAACCTCTCCTACAATGAGCAGTTCTTC
>.|TRBJ1-1|.|TRBV7-2
CASSLQQNTEAFF
TGTGCCAGCAGCTTACAACAGAACACTGAAGCTTTCTTT
>.|TRBJ2-7|.|TRBV2
CASSSAPGQGYEQYF
.
>.|TRBJ1-2|.|TRBV21-1
CASSAPQGFPNYGYTF
TGTGCCAGCAGCGCACCCCAGGGGTTCCCGAACTATGGCTACACCTTC
>once|TRBJ1-1|.|TRBV28
CASSPYREGTEAFF
TGTGCCAGCAGCCCTTACAGGGAGGGCACTGAAGCTTTCTTT
>.|TRBJ2-3|TRBD2|TRBV9
CASSVVAGLLAGETDTQYF
TGTGCCAGCAGCGTAGTAGCGGGATTGCTAGCGGGAGAAACAGATACGCAGTATTTT
>.|TRBJ2-3|.|TRBV5-6
CASSPAGRDTQYF
TGTGCCAGCAGCCCCGCAGGTAGAGATACGCAGTATTTT
>.|TRBJ1-4|.|TRBV2
CASSFSTQGEKLFF
TGTGCCAGCAGTTTCTCCACTCAGGGAGAAAAACTGTTTTTT
>.|TRBJ1-4|TRBD1|TRBV18
CASSGGTGNEKLFF
TGTGCCAGCTCAGGCGGGACAGGGAATGAAAAACTGTTTTTT
>.|TRBJ2-7|TRBD2|TRBV19
CASSRTGTSSYEQYF
TGTGCCAGTAGTCGTACCGGGACTAGCTCTTACGAGCAGTACTTC
>.|TRBJ2-6|.|TRBV27
CASTSAGTGANVLTF
TGTGCCAGCACTTCGGCGGGTACTGGGGCCAACGTCCTGACTTTC
>.|TRBJ2-2|TRBD1|TRBV11-2
CASSFWTGTNTGELFF
TGTGCCAGCAGCTTCTGGACAGGGACGAACACCGGGGAGCTGTTTTTT
>.|TRBJ2-7|.|TRBV7-9
CASSLEGSLAEQYF
TGTGCCAGCAGCTTGGAAGGGAGTCTTGCCGAGCAGTACTTC
>.|TRBJ1-4|TRBD1|TRBV9
CASTRSGGNEKLFF
TGTGCCAGCACCCGATCAGGGGGGAATGAAAAACTGTTTTTT
>.|TRBJ1-4|.|TRBV4-1
CASRGDEKLFF
TGCGCCAGCAGAGGAGATGAAAAACTGTTTTTT
>.|TRBJ2-4|TRBD1|TRBV7-2
CASSLVRTGDIQYF
TGTGCCAGCAGCTTAGTCCGGACAGGGGACATTCAGTACTTC